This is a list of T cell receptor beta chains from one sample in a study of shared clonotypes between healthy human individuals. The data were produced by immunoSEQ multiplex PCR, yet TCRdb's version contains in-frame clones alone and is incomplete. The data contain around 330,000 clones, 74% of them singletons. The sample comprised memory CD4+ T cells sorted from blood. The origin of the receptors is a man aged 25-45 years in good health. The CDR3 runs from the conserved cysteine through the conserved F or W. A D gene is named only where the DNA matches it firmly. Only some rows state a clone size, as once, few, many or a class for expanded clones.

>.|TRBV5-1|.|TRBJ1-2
TGCGCCAGCAGCTTCAAGGACTTTAACTATGGCTACACCTTC
CASSFKDFNYGYTF
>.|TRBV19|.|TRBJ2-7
TGTGCCAGTAGTATTGCGGGAACCTACGAGCAGTACTTC
CASSIAGTYEQYF
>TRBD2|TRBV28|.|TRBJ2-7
TGTGCCAGCAGTAGGACTAGCGAGGCCCGCGAGCAGTACTTC
CASSRTSEAREQYF
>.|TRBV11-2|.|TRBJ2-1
TGTGCCAGCACCTTGGTGGACGGGACTCAAAGCTCCTACAATGAGCAGTTCTTC
CASTLVDGTQSSYNEQFF
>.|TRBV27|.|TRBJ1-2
TGTGCCAGCAGTTTAGACAGCTTTCATGGCTACACCTTC
CASSLDSFHGYTF
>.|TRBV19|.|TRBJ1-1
TGTGCCAGTGAACGCAGGGCTGAGAACACTGAAGCTTTCTTT
CASERRAENTEAFF
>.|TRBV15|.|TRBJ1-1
TGTGCCACCAGCAGAGATATGTTCAGGGACACTGAAGCTTTCTTT
CATSRDMFRDTEAFF
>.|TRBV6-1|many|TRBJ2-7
TGTGCCAGCAGTGATCACGCCCCCTTGGAGCAGTACTTC
CASSDHAPLEQYF
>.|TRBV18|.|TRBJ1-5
TGTGCCAGCTCACTATCGAGACAGGGCAATCAGCCCCAGCATTTT
CASSLSRQGNQPQHF
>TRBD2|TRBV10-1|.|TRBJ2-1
TGCGCCAGCAGTAAACTAGCGGGAATGAGGAATGAGCAGTTCTTC
CASSKLAGMRNEQFF
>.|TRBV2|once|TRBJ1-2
TGTGCCAGCAACCAGGGTCTGGATGGCTACACCTTC
CASNQGLDGYTF
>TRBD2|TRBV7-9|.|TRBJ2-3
TGTGCCAGCAGCTTCCCTACTTTGGGCGGGAGTAAGGATACGCAGTATTTT
CASSFPTLGGSKDTQYF
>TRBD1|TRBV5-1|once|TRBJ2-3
TGCGCCAGCAGCGTGGACAGGCCCACAGATACGCAGTATTTT
CASSVDRPTDTQYF
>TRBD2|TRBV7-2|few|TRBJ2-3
TGTGCCAGCAGCTTTTACCGGGAGGCCTCAGATACGCAGTATTTT
CASSFYREASDTQYF
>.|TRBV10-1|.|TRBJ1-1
TGCGCCAGCAGCGAACGAGAGGGTATCCCTGAAGCTTTCTTT
CASSEREGIPEAFF
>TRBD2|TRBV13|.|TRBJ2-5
TGTGCCAGCAGCCCCCGGGGCCCGGGGGGGGAGACCCAGTACTTC
CASSPRGPGGETQYF
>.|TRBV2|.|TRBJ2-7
TGTGCCAGCGAGGGGGGGTCCTACGAGCAGTACTTC
CASEGGSYEQYF
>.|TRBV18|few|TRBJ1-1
TGTGCCAGCTCACTCAGGGCGAGTGAAGCTTTCTTT
CASSLRASEAFF
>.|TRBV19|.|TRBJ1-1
TGTGCCAGTAGTATCGGGGTGAACACTGAAGCTTTCTTT
CASSIGVNTEAFF
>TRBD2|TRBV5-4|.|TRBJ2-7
TGTGCCAGCAGCTCTTCTAGCGGGAGTTACTACGAGCAGTACTTC
CASSSSSGSYYEQYF
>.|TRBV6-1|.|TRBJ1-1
TGTGCCAGCAGACGGCAGGGAGGGAGCACTGAAGCTTTCTTT
CASRRQGGSTEAFF
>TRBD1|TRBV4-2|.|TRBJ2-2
TGTGCCAGCAGCCAAGAAAGACAGGGCACCGGGGAGCTGTTTTTT
CASSQERQGTGELFF
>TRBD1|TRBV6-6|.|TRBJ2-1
TGTGCCAGCAGCAAGGGACAGGGAGGCTACAATGAGCAGTTCTTC
CASSKGQGGYNEQFF
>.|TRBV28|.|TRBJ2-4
TGTGCCAGCAGTAACGACAAAAACATTCAGTACTTC
CASSNDKNIQYF